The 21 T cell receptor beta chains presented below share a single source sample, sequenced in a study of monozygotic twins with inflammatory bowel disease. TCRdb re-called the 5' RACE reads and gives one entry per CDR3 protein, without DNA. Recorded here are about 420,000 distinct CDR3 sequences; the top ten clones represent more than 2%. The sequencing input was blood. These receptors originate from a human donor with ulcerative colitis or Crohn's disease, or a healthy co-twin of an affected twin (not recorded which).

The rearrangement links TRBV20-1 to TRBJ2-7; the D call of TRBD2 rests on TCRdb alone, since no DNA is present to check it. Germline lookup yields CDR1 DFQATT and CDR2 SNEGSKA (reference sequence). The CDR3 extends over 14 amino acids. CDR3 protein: CSARVPGLPYEQYF.

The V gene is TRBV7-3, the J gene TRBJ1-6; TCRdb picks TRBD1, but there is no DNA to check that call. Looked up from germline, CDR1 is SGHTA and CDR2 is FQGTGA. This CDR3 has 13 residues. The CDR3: CASSRTEDSPLHF.

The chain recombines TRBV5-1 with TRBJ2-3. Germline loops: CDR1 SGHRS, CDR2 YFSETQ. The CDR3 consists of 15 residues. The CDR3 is CASSLESGATDTQYF. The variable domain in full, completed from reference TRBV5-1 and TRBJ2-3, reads KAGVTQTPRYLIKTRGQQVTLSCSPISGHRSVSWYQQTPGQGLQFLFEYFSETQRNKGNFPGRFSGRQFSNSRSEMNVSTLELGDSALYLCASSLESGATDTQYFGPGTRLTVL.

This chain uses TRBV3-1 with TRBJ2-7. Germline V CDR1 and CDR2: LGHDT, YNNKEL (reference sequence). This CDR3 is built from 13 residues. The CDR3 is CASSQARKHEQYF.

CDR3 protein: CASSLGMPEKLFF. This rearrangement joins TRBV27 to TRBJ1-4. This CDR3 region has 13 residues. Germline lookup yields CDR1 MNHEY and CDR2 SMNVEV (reference sequence).

CDR3 loop: CASRLVETQYF. V is TRBV12-3 or TRBV12-4 and J is TRBJ2-5. The CDR3 totals 11 residues.

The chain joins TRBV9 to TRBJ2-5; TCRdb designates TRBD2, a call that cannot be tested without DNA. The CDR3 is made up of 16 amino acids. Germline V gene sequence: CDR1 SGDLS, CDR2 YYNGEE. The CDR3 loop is CASSVGLAGVWETQYF.

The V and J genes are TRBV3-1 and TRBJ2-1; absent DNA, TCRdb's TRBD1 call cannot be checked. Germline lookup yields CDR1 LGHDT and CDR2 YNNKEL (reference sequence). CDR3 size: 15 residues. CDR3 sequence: CASSQGTGGYNEQFF.

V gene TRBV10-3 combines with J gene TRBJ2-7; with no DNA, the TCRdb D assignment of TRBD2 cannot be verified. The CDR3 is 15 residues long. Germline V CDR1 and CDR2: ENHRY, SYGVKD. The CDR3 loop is CAISEGVGLLYEQYF.

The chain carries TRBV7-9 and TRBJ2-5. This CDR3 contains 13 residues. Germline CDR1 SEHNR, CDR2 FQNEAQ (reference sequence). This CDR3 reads CASEGRYQETQYF.

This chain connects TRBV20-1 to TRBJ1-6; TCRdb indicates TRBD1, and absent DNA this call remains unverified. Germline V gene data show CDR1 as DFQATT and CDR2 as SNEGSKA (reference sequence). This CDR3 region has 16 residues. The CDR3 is CSARVDPGSYNSPLHF.

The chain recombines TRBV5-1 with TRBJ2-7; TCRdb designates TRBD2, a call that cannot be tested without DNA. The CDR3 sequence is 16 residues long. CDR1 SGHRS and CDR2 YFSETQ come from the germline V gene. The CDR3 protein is CASSLRAGGRSGEQYF.

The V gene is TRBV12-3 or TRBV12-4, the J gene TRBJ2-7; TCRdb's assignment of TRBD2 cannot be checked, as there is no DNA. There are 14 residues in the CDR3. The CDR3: CASSETSGSYEQYF.

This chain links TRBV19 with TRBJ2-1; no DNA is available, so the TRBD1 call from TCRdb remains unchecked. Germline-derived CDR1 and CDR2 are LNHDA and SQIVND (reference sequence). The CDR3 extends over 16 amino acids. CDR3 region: CASSARQGNYYNEQFF.

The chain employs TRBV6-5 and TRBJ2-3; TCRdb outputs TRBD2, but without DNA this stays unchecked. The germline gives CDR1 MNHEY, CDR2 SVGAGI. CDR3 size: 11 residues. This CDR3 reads CATMGRSWGYF.

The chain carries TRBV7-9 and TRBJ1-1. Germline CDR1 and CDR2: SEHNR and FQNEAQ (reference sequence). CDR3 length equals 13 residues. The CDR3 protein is CASSPEWVTEALF.

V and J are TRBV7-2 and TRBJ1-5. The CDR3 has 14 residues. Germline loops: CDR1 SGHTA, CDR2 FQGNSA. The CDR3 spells CASSLEFSNQPQHF.

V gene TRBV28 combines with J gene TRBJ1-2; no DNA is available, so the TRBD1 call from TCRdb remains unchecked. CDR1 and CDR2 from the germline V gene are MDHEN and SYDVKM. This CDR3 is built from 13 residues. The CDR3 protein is CASSKGVVYGYTF.

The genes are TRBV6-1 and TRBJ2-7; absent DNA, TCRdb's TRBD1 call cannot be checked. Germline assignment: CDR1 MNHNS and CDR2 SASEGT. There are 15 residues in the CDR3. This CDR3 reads CASSTKARGVYEQYF.

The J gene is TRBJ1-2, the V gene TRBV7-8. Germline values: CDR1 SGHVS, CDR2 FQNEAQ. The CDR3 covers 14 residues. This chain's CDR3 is CASSLPGINYGYTF.

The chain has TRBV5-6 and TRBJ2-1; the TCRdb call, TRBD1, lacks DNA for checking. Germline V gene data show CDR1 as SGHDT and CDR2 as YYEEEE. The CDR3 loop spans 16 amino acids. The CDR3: CASSWGTGKFYNEQFF.